Each of the 25 T cell receptor beta chains below was sequenced from the same sample in a study of T-cell reconstitution after alpha-beta-depleted transplantation in children. Preparation of the TCRbeta library was carried out with unique molecular identifiers. TCRdb itself ran the PCR reads through MiXCR, one entry per CDR3 protein. The sample lists about 290,000 distinct CDR3 sequences; nearly 8% were seen once. No antigen has been identified for these receptors. Points from the study as a whole: By one year post-transplant, T-cell counts and diversity largely arose from T cells that were newly produced.

The sample in question was peripheral blood, obtained 360 days after TCRalphabeta/CD19-depleted stem cell transplant. These TCRs come from a female patient aged 2-9 years who had a stem cell transplant for Fanconi anemia, so the T cells may come from the graft donor.

The chain links TRBV24-1 to TRBJ1-1; unclear D gene. Trimming pared 9 bases from V and 0 bases from J, leaving 13 bases between. The CDR3 consists of 14 residues. CDR1 KGHDR and CDR2 SFDVKD come from the germline V gene. The CDR3 here is CATGLVTMNTEAFF. For the CDR3, the DNA is TGTGCCACCGGCTTAGTCACCATGAACACTGAAGCTTTCTTT.

The gene calls are TRBV4-1 and TRBJ2-1; D possibly uses TRBD1 or TRBD2 (5 bases each). Germline V gene sequence: CDR1 MGHRA, CDR2 YSYEKL. The ends were cut back, 1 base at V and 6 bases at J, with 10 bases in the middle. The CDR3 loop spans 14 amino acids. As DNA, the CDR3 is TGCGCCAGCAGCCAAGCCGGGGCCAGCAATGAGCAGTTCTTC. This encodes CASSQAGASNEQFF.

This clonotype has a handful of counts. The chain has TRBV7-2 and TRBJ2-1, with 7 bases that match TRBD1. After removal of 4 bases from V and 1 base from J, the junction contained 4 bases not matched to a gene. In germline, CDR1 is SGHTA, CDR2 FQGNSA. The CDR3 sequence is 15 residues long. The CDR3 DNA is TGTGCCAGCAGCTCGGGACAGCCTTCCTACAATGAGCAGTTCTTC. It yields the protein CASSSGQPSYNEQFF.

This clonotype has ten or more counts. The V and J genes are TRBV6-5 and TRBJ1-5, with D hard to call. The CDR3 is 15 amino acids. Germline CDR1 MNHEY, CDR2 SVGAGI. The V end was cut by 0 bases, the J end by 4 bases, with 10 bases between. The DNA of the CDR3 is TGTGCCAGCAGTTACTCTGCGGAAGGGAATCAGCCCCAGCATTTT. Amino acid sequence: CASSYSAEGNQPQHF.

The chain joins TRBV5-1 to TRBJ2-5; 12 bases line up with TRBD1. Trimming at V came to 4 bases and at J to 5 bases, leaving 9 bases not matched to a gene. The V gene's germline CDR1 is SGHRS and CDR2 YFSETQ. The CDR3 is 16 amino acids. CDR3 nucleotide sequence: TGCGCCAGCAGCATACCGGGACAGGGGGCGGGGGAGACCCAGTACTTC. It encodes CASSIPGQGAGETQYF.

This clonotype was observed at least ten times. The genes are TRBV7-2 and TRBJ2-7; D gene uncertain. CDR3 length: 14 residues. Trimming stripped 3 bases from V and 3 bases from J, with 12 bases between. Per the germline V gene, CDR1 is SGHTA and CDR2 is FQGNSA. The CDR3 DNA sequence: TGTGCCAGCAGCTTGGACCCTTCCCTCTACGAGCAGTACTTC. It is translated as CASSLDPSLYEQYF.

This clonotype turned up a few times. V is TRBV11-1 and J is TRBJ2-1; TRBD2 aligns across 10 bases. The CDR3 contains 18 residues. The V gene's germline CDR1 is SGHAT and CDR2 FQDESV (reference sequence). V lost 1 base to trimming and J lost 8 bases; unmatched junction nucleotides: 14. The CDR3 region has the DNA TGTGCCAGCAGCTTAGGGGAAATACTAGCGGGGACTTTGGATGAGCAGTTCTTC. Translating it yields CASSLGEILAGTLDEQFF.

At least ten counts were recorded for this clonotype. This sequence joins TRBV20-1 and TRBJ2-4, with 8 positions matching TRBD1. Germline V lookup: CDR1 DFQATT, CDR2 SNEGSKA (reference sequence). The CDR3 is 12 amino acids. The J segment lost 9 bases and the V segment lost 5 bases, leaving 6 bases of the junction unmatched. The CDR3 DNA reads as TGCAGTGCTTCAGACAGGGGAACCATTCAGTACTTC. Amino acids: CSASDRGTIQYF.

This chain connects TRBV13 to TRBJ1-1; possibly TRBD1 for D (5 bases). The CDR3 sequence is 12 residues long. The ends were cut back, 9 bases at V and 1 base at J, with 9 bases in the middle. CDR1 is PRHDT and CDR2 is FYEKMQ in the germline V gene (reference sequence). In nucleotides, the CDR3 is TGTGCCAGATTCAGGGAGAACACTGAAGCTTTCTTT. Residues: CARFRENTEAFF.

This clonotype has more than one count but fewer than ten. This chain connects TRBV11-2 to TRBJ2-7, with 8 positions matching TRBD2. There are 13 residues in the CDR3. V lost 3 bases, J lost 2 bases, and 0 bases stayed unmatched. From germline, CDR1 is SGHAT and CDR2 FQNNGV. The CDR3 region is CASSFSGTYEQYF. The CDR3 DNA reads TGTGCCAGCAGCTTTAGCGGGACCTACGAGCAGTACTTC.

This clonotype was seen repeatedly, ten times or more. The chain carries TRBV7-2 and TRBJ2-3, with 7 bases that match TRBD2. Germline V CDR1 and CDR2: SGHTA, FQGNSA. The junction had 7 bases not matched to a gene; V was cut back by 1 base and J by 6 bases. CDR3 size: 15 residues. CDR3 sequence: CASSLVAGVFDTQYF. In nucleotides, the CDR3 is TGTGCCAGCAGCTTAGTCGCGGGGGTGTTTGATACGCAGTATTTT. The full variable domain, in which reference TRBV7-2 and TRBJ2-3 provide the parts outside the CDR3, is GAGVSQSPSNKVTEKGKDVELRCDPISGHTALYWYRQSLGQGLEFLIYFQGNSAPDKSGLPSDRFSAERTGGSVSTLTIQRTQQEDSAVYLCASSLVAGVFDTQYFGPGTRLTVL.

This chain joins TRBV11-2 and TRBJ1-2; no clear D gene. Germline CDR1 reads SGHAT; CDR2 reads FQNNGV. This CDR3 is built from 17 residues. V gave up 1 base and J gave up 4 bases, with 19 bases separating them. The CDR3 DNA follows: TGTGCCAGCAGCTTAGGCGACCGATACTCGGGGAGCTATGGCTACACCTTC. Translating gives CASSLGDRYSGSYGYTF.

At least ten counts were recorded for this clonotype. The CDR3 DNA reads as TGTGCCAGCAGCCCTTTGGCCGGGGAGCTGTTTTTT. Protein: CASSPLAGELFF. This rearrangement joins TRBV12-3 or TRBV12-4 to TRBJ2-2; D unclear. The CDR3 runs 12 residues. The V gene lost 6 bases and the J gene lost 6 bases, with 8 bases spanning the gap.

This clonotype showed up many times. The chain links TRBV25-1 to TRBJ1-3; TRBD1 is a possible D gene (6 bases). The ends were cut back, 3 bases at V and 2 bases at J, with 8 bases in the middle. Germline CDR1 MGHDK, CDR2 SYGVNS. There are 14 residues in the CDR3. The chain's CDR3 is CASSDTGPGNTIYF. DNA for the CDR3: TGTGCCAGCAGTGACACAGGGCCTGGAAACACCATATATTTT.

This clonotype was seen repeatedly, ten times or more. The genes are TRBV20-1 and TRBJ2-1; 11 nucleotides agree with TRBD2. Per germline, CDR1 DFQATT and CDR2 SNEGSKA (reference sequence). V gave up 0 bases and J gave up 3 bases; unmatched junction bases: 4. CDR3 length: 16 residues. Here the CDR3 DNA reads TGCAGTGCTAGAGACCCTACTAGCGGGGGCTACAATGAGCAGTTCTTC. Translation: CSARDPTSGGYNEQFF.

This clonotype was seen ten or more times. V and J are TRBV28 and TRBJ1-4, with D hard to call. The CDR3 runs 17 residues. V was pared by 3 bases and J by 7 bases, with 21 bases between. Germline CDR1 is MDHEN and CDR2 is SYDVKM. The CDR3, as DNA: TGTGCCAGCAGTTTCGTTTACCCGTCCCGTCGAGTTGAAAAACTGTTTTTT. Translated: CASSFVYPSRRVEKLFF.

In this sample, this clonotype turned up many times. The chain couples TRBV6-1 to TRBJ2-2, with D tentatively TRBD1 or TRBD2 (7 bases each). V shed 6 bases and J shed 0 bases, with 14 bases lying between them. This CDR3 is 16 amino acids long. Germline V lookup: CDR1 MNHNS, CDR2 SASEGT. The DNA for the CDR3 is TGTGCCAGCAGGTCGACAGGGACTACGAACACCGGGGAGCTGTTTTTT. This translates into CASRSTGTTNTGELFF.

This chain's CDR3 is CSARFPGTGSEQYF. CDR3 nucleotides: TGCAGTGCCCGGTTCCCCGGGACAGGAAGCGAGCAGTACTTC. The chain employs TRBV20-1 and TRBJ2-7; 8 positions agree with TRBD1. This CDR3 has 14 residues. V shed 6 bases and J 6 bases; nucleotides not matched to a gene: 13. Germline loops: CDR1 DFQATT, CDR2 SNEGSKA (reference sequence).

This clonotype appeared many times. CDR3 bases: TGTGCCAGCTGGACTGGGACCGACGCCCATGGCTACACCTTC. It is translated as CASWTGTDAHGYTF. The rearrangement joins TRBV28 to TRBJ1-2; D might be TRBD1 (5 bases). This CDR3 spans 14 amino acids. The V end lost 8 bases, the J end lost 6 bases, and 19 bases lay between the germline ends. Germline lookup yields CDR1 MDHEN and CDR2 SYDVKM.

At least ten counts were recorded for this clonotype. V is TRBV20-1 and J is TRBJ2-7; D might be TRBD1 or TRBD2, each matching 5 bases. The ends were cut back, 0 bases at V and 3 bases at J, with 15 bases in the middle. This CDR3 is built from 15 residues. Germline V gene data show CDR1 as DFQATT and CDR2 as SNEGSKA (reference sequence). The CDR3, as DNA: TGCAGTGCTAGAGATACAAGAGGGACCATCTACGAGCAGTACTTC. Amino acids: CSARDTRGTIYEQYF.

This clonotype was seen only a few times. The J gene is TRBJ1-1, the V gene TRBV5-1, with D possibly TRBD1 on 6 matching bases. This CDR3 has 14 residues. Trimming removed 0 bases at V and 10 bases at J, with 16 bases between. CDR1 and CDR2 from the germline V gene are SGHRS and YFSETQ. CDR3 in DNA: TGCGCCAGCAGCTTGGCCGGGCAGGGGTCGTCAGCTTTCTTT. This codes for CASSLAGQGSSAFF.

The CDR3 DNA is TGCAGTGCCACCGGAACCCCCGGAAGCTCCTATAATTCACCCCTCCACTTT. Protein: CSATGTPGSSYNSPLHF. The V and J genes are TRBV20-1 and TRBJ1-6; no reliable D call. Germline CDR1 is DFQATT and CDR2 is SNEGSKA (reference sequence). The CDR3 runs to 17 residues. Trimming shortened V by 6 bases and J by 0 bases, and 18 bases separated the two germline ends.

There are many counts of this clonotype. The chain combines TRBV3-1 with TRBJ2-1; D call uncertain. V lost 4 bases and J lost 3, with 10 bases in between. Germline V gives CDR1 LGHDT, CDR2 YNNKEL (reference sequence). The CDR3 contains 14 residues. The CDR3 nucleotides read TGTGCCAGCAGCCCAGCAGGCTACTACAATGAGCAGTTCTTC. It encodes CASSPAGYYNEQFF.

This clonotype was detected many times. The chain has TRBV7-2 and TRBJ2-3; unclear D gene. The ends were cut back, 1 base at V and 4 bases at J, with 15 bases in the middle. This CDR3 region has 16 residues. In germline, CDR1 is SGHTA, CDR2 FQGNSA. CDR3 coding DNA: TGTGCCAGCAGCTTAGTGTCAGGCGCCCGGTCAGATACGCAGTATTTT. Residues: CASSLVSGARSDTQYF.

Ten or more counts support this clonotype. This chain joins TRBV2 and TRBJ2-2; the D is unclear. V lost 6 bases to trimming and J lost 4 bases, with 9 bases between them. CDR3 length equals 13 residues. The germline CDR1 and CDR2 sequences are SNHLY and FYNNEI. The CDR3: CASRRSFTGELFF. The CDR3 nucleotides read TGTGCCAGCAGGCGCAGCTTCACCGGGGAGCTGTTTTTT.